This T cell receptor beta chain was obtained from a study of blood T cell repertoires in COVID-19 (dated by TCRdb to about 2020). A note on the overall study: Samples from collaborators originated in the United States, Italy and Spain and spanned both the acute and convalescent phases of COVID-19. HLA class I and class II types, where available, came from metadata supplied by the sample provider rather than from assay-based typing. The material from the prospective study consisted of cDNA or gDNA derived from T cells, B-cell-depleted T cells, or PBMCs. Subjects who had been exposed to COVID-19, were actively infected with it, or had recovered from it provided the deeply sampled blood TCRbeta repertoires that made up the dataset. Samples came from the ongoing ImmuneRACE study (first 160 participants) plus 1,254 subjects from 6 global collaborators. The repertoires were released in a freely available public database intended as a resource for research on the immune response to SARS-CoV-2. A de-identified subject ID, COVID-19 status, age in years and sex were almost always included in the sample metadata. Findings and caveats that apply to the study as a whole: Clinical and demographic metadata were provided uncurated, with the amount varying by source and participant.

Via the germline V gene, CDR1 is SGHRS and CDR2 YFSETQ. Clipping removes 5 bases from V and 10 bases from J, with 9 as the unmatched junction base count. Measured from the cysteine to the phenylalanine, the CDR3 is 15 residues long. Of all the DNA, just the CDR3 is kept, 45 bases in frame from base 1. TCRbeta CDR3 regions were amplified from genomic DNA by means of the immunoSEQ Assay, a bias-controlled multiplex PCR. The authors processed their data as follows. The number of nucleated cells in each sample was estimated by amplification of reference gene primers within the assay. To quantify the absolute abundance of each unique TCRbeta CDR3 rearrangement, sequence reads were collapsed and filtered. For each sample, productive Simpson clonality was calculated as the square root of Simpson's diversity index across productive rearrangements. Imported from immuneACCESS, the table was reduced by TCRdb to in-frame sequences with V and J called. These copies leave out some clones; in studies compared against another copy, an unresolved V gene accounts for under half, and the cause of the remainder is not known. D and trimming come from the DNA, and the V and J calls and clone size come from that table. This sample gives about 480,000 clones in total; about 89% of them show up just once. Jointly, the top ten make up roughly 7.3% of the sample.

This clone was seen a handful of times. Which antigen it targets is not known. No much larger clone is present one base from it, and per-base qualities are unavailable. At one collaborating source in Seattle, patients were enrolled during active infection and were followed longitudinally through the course of disease. Each collaborating institution followed its own protocols to collect whole blood in K2EDTA tubes. Collaborator samples were shipped for TCRbeta analysis as frozen whole blood, isolated PBMCs, or DNA extracted from either sample type. Sequencing input: peripheral blood. The sequence is built from TRBV5-1 and TRBJ2-7, and TRBD2 aligns with 16 junction nucleotides. This receptor was identified in a woman in her fifties or sixties with COVID-19, enrolled during active disease. The CDR3 reads as follows: CASRVGTSGGVHQYF. Read as DNA, the sequence is TGCGCCAGCAGGGTAGGGACTAGCGGGGGGGTCCATCAGTACTTC.